The 15 T cell receptor beta chains presented below share a single source sample, sequenced in a study of beta chain features in type 1 diabetes. General observations from the study: Among patients with Type 1 diabetes, TCRB CDR3s were moderately but significantly shorter in every one of the four CD4+ subsets.

What was sequenced were expressed TCRB transcripts, since all of the isolated RNA had been reverse transcribed. Using immunoSEQ multiplex PCR, the repertoire was profiled, and TCRdb retains in-frame clones only, with some absent. The sample holds some 640,000 clones; over 12% are singletons and the top ten take 0.04%. Their antigen targets remain unknown. The sample taken for sequencing was naive CD4+ T cells from blood. The receptors come from a man between 18 and 35 years old with type 1 diabetes.

The chain combines TRBV7-6 with TRBJ2-3; maybe TRBD2 (5 bases). Trimming removed 0 bases from V and 6 bases from J, with 10 bases in between. The CDR3 runs 14 residues. Germline assignment: CDR1 SGHVS and CDR2 FNYEAQ. Here the CDR3 DNA reads TGTGCCAGCAGCTTAGCTCCAGCGGTCGATACGCAGTATTTT. Residues: CASSLAPAVDTQYF. Variable domain in full (rest from reference TRBV7-6 and TRBJ2-3): GAGVSQSPRYKVTKRGQDVALRCDPISGHVSLYWYRQALGQGPEFLTYFNYEAQQDKSGLPNDRFSAERPEGSISTLTIQRTEQRDSAMYRCASSLAPAVDTQYFGPGTRLTVL.

The gene calls are TRBV30 and TRBJ2-3; no firm D call. This CDR3 is 14 amino acids long. The germline gives CDR1 GTSNPN, CDR2 SVGIG (reference sequence). The V end was cut by 0 bases, the J end by 1 base, with 8 bases between. CDR3 residues: CAWSVLRGTDTQYF. The CDR3 nucleotides read TGTGCCTGGAGTGTACTAAGGGGCACAGATACGCAGTATTTT.

The V call is TRBV28, the J call TRBJ2-7, with 7 bases matching TRBD2. V lost 6 bases to trimming and J lost 0 bases; unmatched junction nucleotides: 5. The CDR3 runs 14 residues. The V gene's germline CDR1 is MDHEN and CDR2 SYDVKM. The CDR3 reads CASSPAGVSYEQYF. DNA for the CDR3: TGTGCCAGCAGCCCCGCGGGGGTCTCCTACGAGCAGTACTTC.

This clone was detected only a few times. The rearrangement joins TRBV7-9 to TRBJ1-3; D unresolved. Germline lookup yields CDR1 SEHNR and CDR2 FQNEAQ (reference sequence). This CDR3 is 16 amino acids long. Trimming left V 1 base short and J 4 bases short, with 14 bases between. The CDR3 sequence is CASSLGPGIGGNTIYF. The CDR3 coding sequence is TGTGCCAGCAGCTTAGGTCCCGGCATTGGAGGAAACACCATATATTTT.

The rearrangement links TRBV6-5 to TRBJ1-1; D ambiguous. The CDR3 extends over 13 amino acids. The germline CDR1 and CDR2 sequences are MNHEY and SVGAGI. Trimming pared 5 bases from V and 4 bases from J, leaving 11 bases between. In DNA, the CDR3 is TGTGCCAGCAGTGTGGAAGTGAGCACTGAAGCTTTCTTT. This gives the protein CASSVEVSTEAFF.

This clone has just one count. DNA of the CDR3: TGTGCCAGCAGCGTAGGGGACAGGGTACTGATCTATGAGCAGTTCTTC. Translation: CASSVGDRVLIYEQFF. The V and J genes are TRBV9 and TRBJ2-1; 9 bases align to TRBD1. The germline V gene has CDR1 SGDLS and CDR2 YYNGEE. The J segment lost 8 bases and the V segment lost 0 bases, leaving 9 bases of the junction unmatched. This CDR3 region has 16 residues.

The V and J genes are TRBV5-6 and TRBJ2-5; TRBD2 matches at 7 bases. Germline-derived CDR1 and CDR2 are SGHDT and YYEEEE. The CDR3 extends over 16 amino acids. V lost 0 bases and J lost 2; bases outside the gene matches: 7. The CDR3 reads CASSLVGGRAQETQYF. In DNA, the CDR3 is TGTGCCAGCAGCTTGGTTGGCGGGAGAGCTCAAGAGACCCAGTACTTC.

This sequence joins TRBV30 and TRBJ1-4, with no clear D. CDR1 is GTSNPN and CDR2 is SVGIG in the germline V gene (reference sequence). The ends were cut back, 2 bases at V and 8 bases at J, with 18 bases in the middle. This CDR3 has 15 amino acids. CDR3 sequence reads: CAWSPSLLSGEKLFF. DNA for the CDR3: TGTGCCTGGAGTCCTTCCCTCCTAAGTGGGGAAAAACTGTTTTTT.

The rearrangement joins TRBV30 to TRBJ2-3, with D possibly being TRBD1 (5 bases). This CDR3 contains 16 residues. Trimming stripped 2 bases from V and 2 bases from J, with 17 bases between. The germline V gene has CDR1 GTSNPN and CDR2 SVGIG (reference sequence). DNA of the CDR3: TGTGCCTGGAGTTTTCTCACCACAGGTTACACAGATACGCAGTATTTT. Amino acids: CAWSFLTTGYTDTQYF.

The genes are TRBV5-1 and TRBJ2-7; the D gene is possibly TRBD2 (5 bases). From germline, CDR1 is SGHRS and CDR2 YFSETQ. With 1 base removed from V and 3 bases from J, the gap between germline ends came to 17 bases. The CDR3 extends over 16 amino acids. CDR3 in amino acids: CASSLLVGGSRYEQYF. The DNA of the CDR3 is TGCGCCAGCAGCTTGCTTGTTGGAGGTTCCCGCTACGAGCAGTACTTC.

The table lists this clone with a few counts. The chain combines TRBV30 with TRBJ2-1; D is ambiguous. The CDR3 has 13 amino acids. Germline assignment: CDR1 GTSNPN and CDR2 SVGIG (reference sequence). Trimming cost V 7 bases and J 6 bases, with 16 bases left between them. The chain's CDR3 is CALNHAHGNEQFF. CDR3 in DNA: TGTGCCTTGAACCATGCGCACGGCAATGAGCAGTTCTTC.

V usage is TRBV6-6 and J usage is TRBJ1-6; D unresolved. The CDR3 extends over 12 amino acids. The V end was cut by 6 bases, the J end by 6 bases, with 6 bases between. In germline, CDR1 is MNHNY, CDR2 SVGAGI (reference sequence). This CDR3 reads CASRGGNSPLHF. CDR3 nucleotide sequence: TGTGCCAGCAGGGGAGGTAATTCACCCCTCCACTTT.

This clone was seen more than once but under ten times. The chain is built from TRBV6-4 and TRBJ2-3; possibly TRBD2 for D (6 bases). Germline V gives CDR1 MRHNA, CDR2 SNTAGT. The CDR3 loop spans 15 amino acids. V lost 6 bases to trimming and J lost 1 base, with 14 bases between them. The CDR3 region is CASRRGGRGTDTQYF. For the CDR3, the DNA is TGTGCCAGCAGAAGGGGAGGCAGAGGCACAGATACGCAGTATTTT.

The J gene is TRBJ2-5, the V gene TRBV7-3, with D perhaps TRBD2 (6 bases). Trimming stripped 5 bases from V and 5 bases from J, with 15 bases between. Germline-derived CDR1 and CDR2 are SGHTA and FQGTGA. This CDR3 is built from 14 residues. CDR3 in amino acids: CASSVGGQLETQYF. The DNA for the CDR3 is TGTGCCAGCAGCGTCGGAGGGCAGCTGGAGACCCAGTACTTC.

A few counts support this clone. The genes are TRBV7-3 and TRBJ1-2, with D unresolved. The CDR3 is made up of 15 amino acids. Germline CDR1 reads SGHTA; CDR2 reads FQGTGA. Deletions cut 2 bases from V and 2 bases from J, with 12 bases between. For the CDR3, the DNA is TGTGCCAGCAGCTTAGATCAAGCAGGCAACTATGGCTACACCTTC. It codes for CASSLDQAGNYGYTF.